The clone carrying this T cell receptor (beta chain) turned up a few times. The data were obtained in a study of blood T cells in healthy people across ages. Then a second PCR, running roughly 7 to 11 cycles, was carried out with a sample-barcoded 5' primer and a J-beta primer mix. A single record per CDR3 protein comes from TCRdb applying MiXCR to the 5' RACE reads. The sample holds approximately 490,000 distinct CDR3 sequences, 20% to 30% seen once. Germline CDR1 reads SGHDT; CDR2 reads YYEEEE. The CDR3 contains 14 residues. Trimming shortened V by 1 base and J by 2 bases, and 10 bases separated the two germline ends. The same sample was also used in a study of T cells of mothers and their children.

The source is a boy aged 10-17 years in good health. The chain links TRBV5-6 to TRBJ2-7, with D tentatively TRBD2 (6 bases). The sequencing sample was made of blood. DNA of the CDR3: TGTGCCAGCAGCTTGTCGCGCGGGACCTACGAGCAGTACTTC. Protein sequence: CASSLSRGTYEQYF.